One and the same sample provided the 22 T cell receptor beta chains below, sequenced in a study of OX40 agonist ivuxolimab in advanced cancers. The assay was immunoSEQ multiplex PCR, and TCRdb's table has in-frame clones only and misses some. The data contain 50,000 to 75,000 clones, about nine tenths of them singletons. Here the sequenced sample was CD4+ or CD8+ T cells sorted from blood, taken in a trial of the OX40 agonist ivuxolimab. These receptors originate from an adult with an advanced solid tumor such as melanoma, head and neck, liver or kidney cancer.

This clone occurred once. This CDR3 is CSAWTGGLRNIQYF. CDR3 coding DNA: TGCAGCGCCTGGACAGGGGGCCTTCGAAACATTCAGTACTTC. The genes are TRBV29-1 and TRBJ2-4; 11 bases map to TRBD1. After removal of 7 bases from V and 6 bases from J, the junction contained 8 bases not matched to a gene. This CDR3 comprises 14 residues. Germline lookup yields CDR1 SQVTM and CDR2 ANQGSEA.

This chain links TRBV2 with TRBJ2-1; D unclear. Per germline, CDR1 SNHLY and CDR2 FYNNEI. The V gene lost 4 bases and the J gene lost 8 bases, with 15 bases spanning the gap. This CDR3 has 14 residues. CDR3: CASSVSGLKDEQFF. DNA of the CDR3: TGTGCCAGCAGTGTTAGTGGGTTGAAGGATGAGCAGTTCTTC. The full variable domain, its missing parts supplied by reference TRBV2 and TRBJ2-1, is EPEVTQTPSHQVTQMGQEVILRCVPISNHLYFYWYRQILGQKVEFLVSFYNNEISEKSEIFDDQFSVERPDGSNFTLKIRSTKLEDSAMYFCASSVSGLKDEQFFGPGTRLTVL.

The chain joins TRBV6-1 to TRBJ2-7; possibly TRBD1 for D (6 bases). The germline CDR1 and CDR2 sequences are MNHNS and SASEGT. This CDR3 comprises 14 residues. The germline V and J ends were trimmed by 5 bases and 0 bases, with 11 bases remaining between them. The CDR3 DNA follows: TGTGCCAGCAGTTTCCAAGGGGGCTCCTACGAGCAGTACTTC. It is translated as CASSFQGGSYEQYF.

The CDR3 DNA follows: TGTGCCAGCAGCCCAGCCGGGGGCCACGCAGATACGCAGTATTTT. As protein: CASSPAGGHADTQYF. The J gene is TRBJ2-3, the V gene TRBV5-4, with D perhaps being TRBD1 or TRBD2 (6 bases each). The CDR3 covers 15 residues. Germline values: CDR1 SGHNT, CDR2 YYREEE (reference sequence). V was clipped by 4 bases and J by 4 bases, with 16 bases between them.

The chain employs TRBV7-6 and TRBJ1-1, with D tentatively TRBD1 (5 bases). The germline V gene encodes CDR1 SGHVS and CDR2 FNYEAQ. Trimming left V 1 base short and J 1 base short, with 13 bases between. This CDR3 contains 16 residues. The DNA for the CDR3 is TGTGCCAGCAGCTTAGGGGGGGACGGACAGAACACTGAAGCTTTCTTT. Protein: CASSLGGDGQNTEAFF.

The gene calls are TRBV5-1 and TRBJ2-7, with D maybe TRBD1 (5 bases). Germline CDR1 is SGHRS and CDR2 is YFSETQ. V gave up 1 base and J gave up 5 bases, with 10 bases separating them. The CDR3 sequence is 13 residues long. The CDR3 nucleotides are TGCGCCAGCAGCTTGACCTCCAGGGACGAGCAGTACTTC. Protein sequence: CASSLTSRDEQYF.

The V call is TRBV4-1, the J call TRBJ2-5; TRBD2 is a possible D gene (7 bases). The germline V gene has CDR1 MGHRA and CDR2 YSYEKL. The CDR3 loop spans 18 amino acids. V lost 1 base and J lost 2, with 20 bases in between. The CDR3 is CASSQAILVGGLQETQYF. DNA of the CDR3: TGCGCCAGCAGCCAAGCAATCCTGGTCGGGGGGCTACAAGAGACCCAGTACTTC.

CDR3: CASSQVSDNSPLHF. The CDR3 DNA follows: TGCGCCAGCAGCCAAGTATCCGATAATTCACCCCTCCACTTT. The rearrangement uses TRBV4-1 and TRBJ1-6; D remains ambiguous. The CDR3 contains 14 residues. CDR1 is MGHRA and CDR2 is YSYEKL in the germline V gene. V gave up 1 base and J gave up 5 bases, with 6 bases separating them.

V usage is TRBV15 and J usage is TRBJ1-5; possible D gene TRBD1, 5 bases. Trimming removed 1 base from V and 4 bases from J, with 17 bases in between. CDR3 length: 17 amino acids. Per the germline V gene, CDR1 is LNHNV and CDR2 is YYDKDF (reference sequence). CDR3 loop: CATSRGGGREINQPQHF. The CDR3, as DNA: TGTGCCACCAGCAGAGGTGGTGGCAGGGAGATAAATCAGCCCCAGCATTTT.

The J gene is TRBJ2-7, the V gene TRBV7-8, with TRBD2 as a possible D gene (5 bases). There are 15 residues in the CDR3. The V gene lost 1 base and the J gene lost 3 bases, with 13 bases spanning the gap. Germline lookup yields CDR1 SGHVS and CDR2 FQNEAQ. The CDR3 here is CASSLGTRVLYEQYF. CDR3 DNA sequence: TGTGCCAGCAGCTTAGGTACTAGGGTCCTCTACGAGCAGTACTTC.

The V and J genes are TRBV7-9 and TRBJ1-3; D not resolved. V was cut by 4 bases and J by 4 bases, with 14 bases left in between. CDR1 is SEHNR and CDR2 is FQNEAQ in the germline V gene (reference sequence). This CDR3 comprises 15 residues. The CDR3 nucleotides are TGTGCCAGCAGCTCACTGGTCCGCCTGGGAAACACCATATATTTT. Protein product: CASSSLVRLGNTIYF.

The chain joins TRBV5-6 to TRBJ1-2; 7 bases fit TRBD1. In germline, CDR1 is SGHDT, CDR2 YYEEEE. J lost 8 bases, V lost 5 bases, and 9 bases had no gene match. The CDR3 totals 13 residues. CDR3 residues: CASRVTGVVGYTF. The CDR3 nucleotides read TGTGCCAGCAGAGTCACAGGGGTAGTCGGCTACACCTTC.

V and J are TRBV11-2 and TRBJ1-1; D unclear. The CDR3 length is 11 residues. CDR1 SGHAT and CDR2 FQNNGV come from the germline V gene. Trimming shortened V by 5 bases and J by 3 bases, and 4 bases separated the two germline ends. CDR3 protein: CASSLYTEAFF. The CDR3 nucleotides are TGTGCCAGCAGCCTATACACTGAAGCTTTCTTT. Full variable domain (remainder filled in from reference TRBV11-2 and TRBJ1-1): EAGVAQSPRYKIIEKRQSVAFWCNPISGHATLYWYQQILGQGPKLLIQFQNNGVVDDSQLPKDRFSAERLKGVDSTLKIQPAKLEDSAVYLCASSLYTEAFFGQGTRLTVV.

CDR3 protein: CASSYGGGLNEQFF. As DNA, the CDR3 is TGTGCCAGCAGTTATGGGGGGGGGCTCAATGAGCAGTTCTTC. The V and J genes are TRBV6-5 and TRBJ2-1; a possible D gene is TRBD2 (7 bases). The germline V gene has CDR1 MNHEY and CDR2 SVGAGI. The CDR3 totals 14 residues. V was clipped by 3 bases and J by 6 bases, with 12 bases between them.

V usage is TRBV28 and J usage is TRBJ1-2; D is uncertain. The CDR3 is 11 residues long. The germline CDR1 and CDR2 sequences are MDHEN and SYDVKM. The V and J ends lost 3 bases and 8 bases respectively, with 7 bases between them. CDR3 residues: CASSLKTGYTF. CDR3 in DNA: TGTGCCAGCAGTTTGAAGACAGGCTACACCTTC.

The chain couples TRBV6-6 to TRBJ1-1; D not resolved. Trimming left V 10 bases short and J 1 base short, with 22 bases between. Germline V lookup: CDR1 MNHNY, CDR2 SVGAGI (reference sequence). CDR3 size: 16 residues. The CDR3 bases are TGTGCCACCCTAGTATCCCTTTCTTTGGGGAACACTGAAGCTTTCTTT. Translating gives CATLVSLSLGNTEAFF.

V usage is TRBV7-2 and J usage is TRBJ2-7; D may match TRBD1 or TRBD2 (9 bases each). The CDR3 runs 16 residues. Trimming removed 5 bases at V and 7 bases at J, with 24 bases between. Germline V gives CDR1 SGHTA, CDR2 FQGNSA. CDR3 sequence reads: CASSPFLAGQGMEQYF. The CDR3 DNA reads TGTGCCAGCAGCCCTTTCCTAGCGGGACAGGGCATGGAGCAGTACTTC.

V is TRBV6-6 and J is TRBJ2-3; D is unclear. Germline CDR1 and CDR2: MNHNY and SVGAGI (reference sequence). V was trimmed by 0 bases and J by 2 bases, leaving 3 bases between them. This CDR3 region has 13 residues. The CDR3 sequence is CASSYSVTDTQYF. CDR3 coding DNA: TGTGCCAGCAGTTACTCCGTCACAGATACGCAGTATTTT.

The chain is built from TRBV7-9 and TRBJ2-3; 7 nucleotides agree with TRBD2. V trimming: 2 bases; J trimming: 3 bases; junction bases outside the gene matches: 5. The germline gives CDR1 SEHNR, CDR2 FQNEAQ (reference sequence). The CDR3 extends over 15 amino acids. The CDR3 spells CASSLSAGDTDTQYF. The CDR3, as DNA: TGTGCCAGCAGCTTAAGTGCGGGGGATACAGATACGCAGTATTTT.

CDR3: CASSYSESSNYGYTF. The CDR3 nucleotides read TGTGCCAGCAGTTACTCGGAAAGCTCTAACTATGGCTACACCTTC. V is TRBV6-5 and J is TRBJ1-2; D gene uncertain. CDR1 and CDR2 from the germline V gene are MNHEY and SVGAGI. V shed 0 bases and J shed 0 bases, with 8 bases lying between them. The CDR3 is made up of 15 amino acids.

The chain links TRBV5-6 to TRBJ2-7; D might be TRBD1 (7 bases). Trimming pared 4 bases from V and 6 bases from J, leaving 11 bases between. Germline V gives CDR1 SGHDT, CDR2 YYEEEE. CDR3 length: 12 residues. The CDR3 spells CASSQGGPEQYF. The CDR3, as DNA: TGTGCCAGCAGCCAGGGGGGCCCCGAGCAGTACTTC.

The CDR3 DNA sequence: TGTGCCAGCAGCTTGGTGGAGATTGAAGCTTTCTTT. Amino acids: CASSLVEIEAFF. This sequence joins TRBV5-5 and TRBJ1-1; D remains ambiguous. The V end was cut by 0 bases, the J end by 7 bases, with 7 bases between. Germline CDR1 is SGHKS and CDR2 is YYEKEE (reference sequence). The CDR3 extends over 12 amino acids. Full variable domain (rest looked up from reference TRBV5-5 and TRBJ1-1): DAGVTQSPTHLIKTRGQQVTLRCSPISGHKSVSWYQQVLGQGPQFIFQYYEKEERGRGNFPDRFSARQFPNYSSELNVNALLLGDSALYLCASSLVEIEAFFGQGTRLTVV.